This paragraph covers one T cell receptor (beta chain) sequence. The antigen is unknown. Targeted sequencing depth ranged from 1 in 200,000 to 1 in 1 million T cells. Sequencing was performed with immunoSEQ multiplex PCR; in TCRdb, only in-frame clones are kept and a portion is missing. Here the sample spans about 130,000 clones, roughly 85% being singletons. The sample originates from a study of cytotoxic CD8 clonotypes in ibrutinib-treated CLL. Overall study: Productive templates averaged approximately 250,000 per sample, and productive rearrangements more than 80,000.

The V gene lost 0 bases and the J gene lost 8 bases, with 8 bases spanning the gap. Germline-derived CDR1 and CDR2 are MNHEY and SVGAGI. This CDR3 has 13 residues. Study-wide points: Baseline-level clonality went beyond age-matched healthy donors and moved in step with circulating CD8+ T-cell counts.

This TCR came from a human donor with chronic lymphocytic leukemia. This chain connects TRBV6-5 to TRBJ2-1, with D maybe TRBD1 (6 bases). The specimen was PBMCs, collected after 24 months of ibrutinib treatment. As DNA, the CDR3 is TGTGCCAGCAGTTACTCATCAGGGGATGAGCAGTTCTTC. This encodes CASSYSSGDEQFF.